This passage covers 20 T cell receptor beta chains from one sample sequenced in a study of T cell changes during pregnancy in multiple sclerosis. This table comes from immunoSEQ multiplex PCR, and its TCRdb copy is limited to in-frame clones, with some not included. The data contain about 67,000 clones, about 89% of them singletons. The sample was peripheral blood, taken in the first trimester of pregnancy. The receptors stem from a female donor with multiple sclerosis, enrolled in a pregnancy study.

The chain carries TRBV5-5 and TRBJ2-7, with D tentatively TRBD1 (6 bases). The CDR3 has 16 residues. CDR1 and CDR2 from the germline V gene are SGHKS and YYEKEE (reference sequence). Trimming shortened V by 5 bases and J by 0 bases, and 18 bases separated the two germline ends. CDR3 region: CASRNSMTGSSYEQYF. Here the CDR3 DNA reads TGTGCCAGCAGAAACAGCATGACAGGATCCTCCTACGAGCAGTACTTC.

The genes are TRBV9 and TRBJ2-3, with 11 bases aligning to TRBD2. CDR1 is SGDLS, CDR2 YYNGEE, per germline. Unmatched junction bases numbered 12, after V lost 4 bases and J lost 2 bases. This CDR3 is built from 18 residues. The CDR3: CASSPGTSGTSYTDTQYF. CDR3 in DNA: TGTGCCAGCAGCCCAGGGACTAGCGGAACCTCGTACACAGATACGCAGTATTTT.

The chain links TRBV4-3 to TRBJ2-7, with 7 positions matching TRBD2. Germline V lookup: CDR1 LGHNA, CDR2 YSLEER. The CDR3 runs to 15 residues. Trimming cost V 1 base and J 2 bases; bases outside gene matches: 5. The CDR3 DNA reads as TGCGCCAGCAGCCAAGGGACGGGGACTACCTACGAGCAGTACTTC. It specifies CASSQGTGTTYEQYF.

This chain connects TRBV30 to TRBJ1-6; a weak D match, TRBD1 (5 bases). The CDR3 covers 13 residues. CDR1 is GTSNPN, CDR2 SVGIG, per germline (reference sequence). The V end lost 3 bases, the J end lost 3 bases, and 6 bases lay between the germline ends. CDR3 bases: TGTGCCTGGAGAGGGGACTATAATTCACCCCTCCACTTT. This codes for CAWRGDYNSPLHF. The full variable domain, completed using reference TRBV30 and TRBJ1-6, is SQTIHQWPATLVQPVGSPLSLECTVEGTSNPNLYWYRQAAGRGLQLLFYSVGIGQISSEVPQNLSASRPQDRQFILSSKKLLLSDSGFYLCAWRGDYNSPLHFGNGTRLTVT.

This rearrangement joins TRBV5-5 to TRBJ2-6; no clear D gene. V was pared by 4 bases and J by 4 bases, with 12 bases between. CDR1 and CDR2 (germline): SGHKS, YYEKEE (reference sequence). The CDR3 contains 15 residues. The CDR3 DNA follows: TGTGCCAGCAGCCTATTCAAAGCCGGGGCCAACGTCCTGACTTTC. Residues: CASSLFKAGANVLTF.

The V and J genes are TRBV11-1 and TRBJ2-7, with 9 bases lining up with TRBD1. The CDR3 loop spans 14 amino acids. Unmatched junction bases numbered 4, after V lost 4 bases and J lost 3 bases. Per germline, CDR1 SGHAT and CDR2 FQDESV (reference sequence). This CDR3 reads CASSSRTGVYEQYF. Here the CDR3 DNA reads TGTGCCAGCAGCTCCAGGACAGGGGTCTACGAGCAGTACTTC.

This clone was counted once. The chain is built from TRBV11-2 and TRBJ2-2, with a tentative D call TRBD1 (6 bases). Per germline, CDR1 SGHAT and CDR2 FQNNGV. The CDR3 is made up of 15 amino acids. With 3 bases removed from V and 5 bases from J, the gap between germline ends came to 13 bases. The CDR3 here is CASSLTQGPTGELFF. The CDR3 DNA sequence: TGTGCCAGCAGCTTGACACAGGGACCTACCGGGGAGCTGTTTTTT.

The rearrangement links TRBV11-3 to TRBJ2-2; 7 bases line up with TRBD1. CDR3 length: 18 amino acids. The V segment lost 6 bases and the J segment 4 bases; nucleotides outside the gene matches: 17. Germline values: CDR1 SGHNT, CDR2 YENEEA. CDR3 sequence (DNA): TGTGCCAGCAGTATGAGCCAATCCGGGACAGCGACCACCGGGGAGCTGTTTTTT. Protein: CASSMSQSGTATTGELFF.

The CDR3 loop is CASSKEGKRGTEAFF. As DNA, the CDR3 is TGTGCCAGCTCAAAAGAGGGAAAGCGGGGCACTGAAGCTTTCTTT. The gene calls are TRBV18 and TRBJ1-1; D call uncertain. Trimming cost V 5 bases and J 4 bases, with 17 bases left between them. CDR1 and CDR2 (germline): KGHSH, LQKENI. The CDR3 is made up of 15 amino acids.

The chain couples TRBV11-2 to TRBJ2-1; D not resolved. V was trimmed by 1 base and J by 2 bases, leaving 3 bases between them. CDR1 is SGHAT and CDR2 is FQNNGV in the germline V gene. The CDR3 contains 13 residues. CDR3 sequence (DNA): TGTGCCAGCAGCTTAGCGGCCTACAATGAGCAGTTCTTC. This encodes CASSLAAYNEQFF. Using reference TRBV11-2 and TRBJ2-1 for the parts outside the CDR3, the full variable domain is EAGVAQSPRYKIIEKRQSVAFWCNPISGHATLYWYQQILGQGPKLLIQFQNNGVVDDSQLPKDRFSAERLKGVDSTLKIQPAKLEDSAVYLCASSLAAYNEQFFGPGTRLTVL.

This rearrangement joins TRBV27 to TRBJ2-1; D perhaps matches TRBD2 (5 bases). Germline CDR1 is MNHEY and CDR2 is SMNVEV (reference sequence). This CDR3 comprises 14 residues. V lost 5 bases to trimming and J lost 6 bases, with 14 bases between them. The CDR3: CASSAFGDINEQFF. The CDR3 DNA sequence: TGTGCCAGCAGTGCTTTCGGGGATATCAATGAGCAGTTCTTC.

The chain joins TRBV18 to TRBJ2-3; D remains ambiguous. There are 14 residues in the CDR3. CDR1 and CDR2 (germline): KGHSH, LQKENI. Trimming stripped 5 bases from V and 4 bases from J, with 13 bases between. The CDR3 region is CASSELSPPDTQYF. As DNA, the CDR3 is TGTGCCAGCTCAGAACTAAGTCCCCCAGATACGCAGTATTTT.

The J gene is TRBJ2-2, the V gene TRBV7-9; 7 bases match TRBD1. Germline V lookup: CDR1 SEHNR, CDR2 FQNEAQ (reference sequence). The V segment lost 3 bases and the J segment 5 bases; nucleotides outside the gene matches: 6. The CDR3 is made up of 15 amino acids. The CDR3 loop is CASSLRGRGTGELFF. The CDR3 DNA follows: TGTGCCAGCAGCTTGAGGGGGCGCGGGACCGGGGAGCTGTTTTTT.

This sequence joins TRBV5-1 and TRBJ2-7; 14 bases are shared with TRBD2. Losses at the gene ends were 0 bases for V and 2 bases for J; bases not matched to a gene: 1. From germline, CDR1 is SGHRS and CDR2 YFSETQ. This CDR3 has 16 residues. CDR3 amino acids: CASSLGLAGGAYEQYF. The CDR3 bases are TGCGCCAGCAGCTTGGGACTAGCGGGGGGGGCCTACGAGCAGTACTTC.

The chain combines TRBV19 with TRBJ1-5; tentatively, D is TRBD1 (6 bases). Deletions cut 4 bases from V and 0 bases from J, with 16 bases between. The CDR3 totals 17 residues. The germline CDR1 and CDR2 sequences are LNHDA and SQIVND (reference sequence). The CDR3, as DNA: TGTGCCAGTAGTACCCGAAGCTGGACAGATAGCAATCAGCCCCAGCATTTT. This translates into CASSTRSWTDSNQPQHF.

V usage is TRBV2 and J usage is TRBJ1-2; D might be TRBD1 (6 bases). Per the germline V gene, CDR1 is SNHLY and CDR2 is FYNNEI. CDR3 size: 15 residues. V was pared by 7 bases and J by 1 base, with 16 bases between. The CDR3 bases are TGTGCCAGCAACCTACAGGGTCTGGGTAACTATGGCTACACCTTC. This translates into CASNLQGLGNYGYTF.

The chain uses TRBV5-1 and TRBJ1-4; 10 nucleotides agree with TRBD1. The germline V gene has CDR1 SGHRS and CDR2 YFSETQ. The CDR3 is 15 amino acids. V dropped 4 bases and J dropped 7; count of bases not matched to a gene: 7. The CDR3 loop reads CASSPETGGGEKLFF. CDR3 in DNA: TGCGCCAGCAGCCCAGAGACAGGGGGCGGTGAAAAACTGTTTTTT.

The V gene is TRBV6-1, the J gene TRBJ1-1, with a tentative D call TRBD1 (6 bases). V lost 6 bases and J 1 base, leaving 9 bases between the germline ends. This CDR3 is 13 amino acids long. Germline V CDR1 and CDR2: MNHNS, SASEGT. The CDR3 region has the DNA TGTGCCAGCAGAAAACAGGGGAACACTGAAGCTTTCTTT. Translation gives CASRKQGNTEAFF.

J is TRBJ1-3 and V is TRBV6-1; TRBD1 matches 8 bases. This CDR3 comprises 16 residues. Germline CDR1 and CDR2: MNHNS and SASEGT. Trimming took 4 bases from V and 2 from J; bases not matched to a gene: 7. The CDR3 loop is CASSATVTGAGNTIYF. The CDR3 nucleotides are TGTGCCAGCAGTGCTACAGTGACAGGGGCTGGAAACACCATATATTTT.

J is TRBJ1-2 and V is TRBV7-8; 7 positions match TRBD1. V was clipped by 3 bases and J by 4 bases; unmatched bases: 5. The CDR3 spans 14 residues. Germline CDR1 and CDR2: SGHVS and FQNEAQ. CDR3 sequence (DNA): TGTGCCAGCAGCTTTCCGGGACAGCCCTATGGCTACACCTTC. Protein product: CASSFPGQPYGYTF.